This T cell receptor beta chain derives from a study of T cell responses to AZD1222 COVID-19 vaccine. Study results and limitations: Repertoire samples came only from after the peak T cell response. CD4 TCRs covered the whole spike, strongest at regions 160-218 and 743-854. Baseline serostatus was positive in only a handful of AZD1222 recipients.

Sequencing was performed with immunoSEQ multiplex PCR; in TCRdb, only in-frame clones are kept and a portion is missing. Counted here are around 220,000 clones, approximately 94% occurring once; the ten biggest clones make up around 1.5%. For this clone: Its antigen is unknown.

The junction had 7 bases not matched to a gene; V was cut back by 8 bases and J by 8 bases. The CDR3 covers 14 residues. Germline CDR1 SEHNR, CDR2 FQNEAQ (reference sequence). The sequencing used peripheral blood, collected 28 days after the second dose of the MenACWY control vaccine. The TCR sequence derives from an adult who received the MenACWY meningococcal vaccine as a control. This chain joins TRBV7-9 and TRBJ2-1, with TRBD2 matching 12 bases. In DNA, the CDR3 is TGTGCCAGCGGCACTAGCGGGAGGCCCCATGAGCAGTTCTTC. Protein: CASGTSGRPHEQFF.